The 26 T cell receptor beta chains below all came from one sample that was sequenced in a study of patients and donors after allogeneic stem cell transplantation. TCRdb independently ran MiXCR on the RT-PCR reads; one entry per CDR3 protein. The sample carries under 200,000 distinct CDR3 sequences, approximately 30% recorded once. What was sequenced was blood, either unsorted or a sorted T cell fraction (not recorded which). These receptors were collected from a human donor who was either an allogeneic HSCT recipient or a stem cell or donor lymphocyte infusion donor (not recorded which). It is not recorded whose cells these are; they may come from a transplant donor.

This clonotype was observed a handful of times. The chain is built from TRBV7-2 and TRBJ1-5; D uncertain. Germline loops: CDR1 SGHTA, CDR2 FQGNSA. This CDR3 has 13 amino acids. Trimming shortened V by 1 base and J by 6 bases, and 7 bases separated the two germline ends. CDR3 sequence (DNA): TGTGCCAGCAGCTTAGTTGACCGTCAGCCCCAGCATTTT. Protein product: CASSLVDRQPQHF. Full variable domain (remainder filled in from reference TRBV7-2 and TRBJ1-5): GAGVSQSPSNKVTEKGKDVELRCDPISGHTALYWYRQSLGQGLEFLIYFQGNSAPDKSGLPSDRFSAERTGGSVSTLTIQRTQQEDSAVYLCASSLVDRQPQHFGDGTRLSIL.

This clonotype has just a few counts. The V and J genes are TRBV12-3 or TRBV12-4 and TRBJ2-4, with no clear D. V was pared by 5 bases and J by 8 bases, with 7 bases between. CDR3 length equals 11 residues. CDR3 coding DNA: TGTGCCAGCAGTCCTGAAGACATTCAGTACTTC. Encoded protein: CASSPEDIQYF.

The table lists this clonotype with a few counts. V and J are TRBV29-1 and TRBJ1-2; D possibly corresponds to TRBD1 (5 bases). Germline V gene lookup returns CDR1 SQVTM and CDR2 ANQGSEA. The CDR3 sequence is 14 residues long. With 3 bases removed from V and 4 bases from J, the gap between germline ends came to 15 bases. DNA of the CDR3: TGCAGCGTTGAGTCAGGGAGGGAGGTCTATGGCTACACCTTC. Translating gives CSVESGREVYGYTF.

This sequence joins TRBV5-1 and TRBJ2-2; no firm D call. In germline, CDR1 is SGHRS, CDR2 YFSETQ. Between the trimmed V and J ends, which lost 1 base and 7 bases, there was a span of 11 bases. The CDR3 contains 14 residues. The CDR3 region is CASSLLDRSGELFF. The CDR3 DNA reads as TGCGCCAGCAGCTTGTTGGACCGCAGCGGGGAGCTGTTTTTT.

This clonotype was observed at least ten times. The CDR3 region has the DNA TGTGCCAGCAGCCGCGGACAGGGGTACGAGCAGTACTTC. It encodes CASSRGQGYEQYF. This chain uses TRBV12-3 or TRBV12-4 with TRBJ2-7; 9 bases match TRBD1. V trimming: 6 bases; J trimming: 4 bases; junction bases outside the gene matches: 4. This CDR3 comprises 13 residues.

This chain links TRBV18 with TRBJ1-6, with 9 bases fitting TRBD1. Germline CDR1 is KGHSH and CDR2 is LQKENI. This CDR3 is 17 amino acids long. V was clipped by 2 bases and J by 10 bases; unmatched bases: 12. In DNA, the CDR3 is TGTGCCAGCTCACCATTTCGACCGGGACAGGGCACATCACCCCTCCACTTT. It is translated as CASSPFRPGQGTSPLHF.

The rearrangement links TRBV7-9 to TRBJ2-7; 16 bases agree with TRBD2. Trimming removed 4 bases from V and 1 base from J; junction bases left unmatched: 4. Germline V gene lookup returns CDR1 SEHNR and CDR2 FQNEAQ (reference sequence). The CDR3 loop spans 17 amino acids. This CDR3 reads CASSSGLAGGVSYEQYF. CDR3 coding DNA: TGTGCCAGCAGCTCGGGACTAGCGGGAGGGGTTTCCTACGAGCAGTACTTC. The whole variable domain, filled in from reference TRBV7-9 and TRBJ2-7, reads DTGVSQNPRHKITKRGQNVTFRCDPISEHNRLYWYRQTLGQGPEFLTYFQNEAQLEKSRLLSDRFSAERPKGSFSTLEIQRTEQGDSAMYLCASSSGLAGGVSYEQYFGPGTRLTVT.

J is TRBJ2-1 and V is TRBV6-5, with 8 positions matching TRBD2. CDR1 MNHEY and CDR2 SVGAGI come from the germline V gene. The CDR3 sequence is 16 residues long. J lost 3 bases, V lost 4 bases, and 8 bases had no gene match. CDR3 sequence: CASSFAAGVGYNEQFF. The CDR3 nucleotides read TGTGCCAGCAGTTTCGCAGCGGGAGTCGGCTACAATGAGCAGTTCTTC.

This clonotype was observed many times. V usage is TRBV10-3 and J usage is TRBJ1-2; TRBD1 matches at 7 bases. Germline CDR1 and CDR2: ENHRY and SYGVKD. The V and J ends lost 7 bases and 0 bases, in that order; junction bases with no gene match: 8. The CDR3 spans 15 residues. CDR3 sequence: CAITPWGQPNYGYTF. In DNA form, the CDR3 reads TGTGCCATCACCCCATGGGGACAGCCTAACTATGGCTACACCTTC.

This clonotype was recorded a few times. The CDR3 bases are TGCAGTGCTAGGAGGCTAGCGGGAGGTTCAGAGCAGTTCTTC. It yields the protein CSARRLAGGSEQFF. The V call is TRBV20-1, the J call TRBJ2-1, with 11 bases identical to TRBD2. This CDR3 has 14 residues. The germline V gene has CDR1 DFQATT and CDR2 SNEGSKA (reference sequence). V was pared by 3 bases and J by 10 bases, with 8 bases of the junction left unmatched.

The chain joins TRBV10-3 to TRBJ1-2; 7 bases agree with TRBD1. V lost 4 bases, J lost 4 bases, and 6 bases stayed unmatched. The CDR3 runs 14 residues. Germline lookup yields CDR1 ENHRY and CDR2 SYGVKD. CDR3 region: CAISGTWDSYGYTF. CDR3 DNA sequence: TGTGCCATCAGTGGTACTTGGGACAGCTATGGCTACACCTTC.

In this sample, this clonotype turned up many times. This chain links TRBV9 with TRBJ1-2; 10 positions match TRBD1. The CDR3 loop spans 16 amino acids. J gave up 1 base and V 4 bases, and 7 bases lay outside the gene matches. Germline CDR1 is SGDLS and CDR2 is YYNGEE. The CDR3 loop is CASSPGTGANNYGYTF. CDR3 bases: TGTGCCAGCAGCCCCGGGACAGGGGCCAATAACTATGGCTACACCTTC.

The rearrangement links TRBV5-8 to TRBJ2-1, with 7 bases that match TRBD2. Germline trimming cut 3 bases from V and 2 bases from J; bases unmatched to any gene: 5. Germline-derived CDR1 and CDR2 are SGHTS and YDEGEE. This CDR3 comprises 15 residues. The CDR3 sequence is CASSSGTNTYNEQFF. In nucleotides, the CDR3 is TGTGCCAGCAGCTCCGGGACTAATACCTACAATGAGCAGTTCTTC. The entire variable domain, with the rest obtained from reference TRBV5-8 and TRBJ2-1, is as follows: EAGVTQSPTHLIKTRGQQATLRCSPISGHTSVYWYQQALGLGLQFLLWYDEGEERNRGNFPPRFSGRQFPNYSSELNVNALELEDSALYLCASSSGTNTYNEQFFGPGTRLTVL.

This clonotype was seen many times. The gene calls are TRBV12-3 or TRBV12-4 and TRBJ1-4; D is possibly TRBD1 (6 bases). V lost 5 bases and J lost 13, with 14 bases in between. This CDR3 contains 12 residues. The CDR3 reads CASSPRDMRLFF. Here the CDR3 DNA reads TGTGCCAGCAGTCCCCGGGACATGAGACTGTTTTTT.

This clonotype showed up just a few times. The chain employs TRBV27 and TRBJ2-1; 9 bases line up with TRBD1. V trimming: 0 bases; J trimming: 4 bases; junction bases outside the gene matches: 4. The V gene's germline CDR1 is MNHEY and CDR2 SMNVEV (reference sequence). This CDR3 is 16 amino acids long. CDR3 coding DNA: TGTGCCAGCAGTTTATCCCCACAGGGGGCGTACAATGAGCAGTTCTTC. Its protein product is CASSLSPQGAYNEQFF.

This chain's CDR3 is CASSQWAEQYF. In DNA form, the CDR3 reads TGTGCCAGCAGCCAGTGGGCCGAGCAGTACTTC. V is TRBV14 and J is TRBJ2-7; no firm D call. Trimming stripped 3 bases from V and 6 bases from J, with 6 bases between. The CDR3 runs 11 residues. CDR1 and CDR2 from the germline V gene are SGHDN and FVKESK.

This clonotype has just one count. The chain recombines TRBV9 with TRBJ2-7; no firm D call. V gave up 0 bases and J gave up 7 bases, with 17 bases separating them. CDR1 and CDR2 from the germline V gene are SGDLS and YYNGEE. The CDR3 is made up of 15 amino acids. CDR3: CASSVDGGTWWEQYF. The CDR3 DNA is TGTGCCAGCAGCGTAGACGGCGGTACGTGGTGGGAGCAGTACTTC.

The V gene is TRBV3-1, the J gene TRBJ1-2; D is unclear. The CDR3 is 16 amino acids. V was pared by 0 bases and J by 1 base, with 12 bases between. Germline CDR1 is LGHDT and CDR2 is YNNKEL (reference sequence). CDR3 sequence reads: CASSQDPGRLNYGYTF. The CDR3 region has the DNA TGTGCCAGCAGCCAAGACCCCGGGCGGCTTAACTATGGCTACACCTTC.

The CDR3 coding sequence is TGTGCCAGCAGCCAAGTTTCCAAAAACATTCAGTACTTC. Its translation is CASSQVSKNIQYF. This rearrangement joins TRBV14 to TRBJ2-4; D is uncertain. The CDR3 has 13 residues. Germline V gives CDR1 SGHDN, CDR2 FVKESK. Trimming shortened V by 1 base and J by 2 bases, and 3 bases separated the two germline ends.

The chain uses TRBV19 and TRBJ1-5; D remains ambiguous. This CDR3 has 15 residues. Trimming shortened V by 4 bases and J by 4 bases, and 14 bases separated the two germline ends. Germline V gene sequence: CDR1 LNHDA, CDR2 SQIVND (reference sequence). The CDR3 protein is CASSRIRAANQPQHF. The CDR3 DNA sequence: TGTGCCAGTAGTAGAATAAGGGCGGCAAATCAGCCCCAGCATTTT.

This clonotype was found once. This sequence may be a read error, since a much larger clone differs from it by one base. In DNA form, the CDR3 reads TGTGCCAGCAGGGAGTCTAACTATGGCTACACCTTC. Translation: CASRESNYGYTF. The gene calls are TRBV6-5 and TRBJ1-2; the D is unclear. CDR3 length: 12 residues. Trimming removed 6 bases from V and 0 bases from J, with 5 bases in between. From germline, CDR1 is MNHEY and CDR2 SVGAGI.

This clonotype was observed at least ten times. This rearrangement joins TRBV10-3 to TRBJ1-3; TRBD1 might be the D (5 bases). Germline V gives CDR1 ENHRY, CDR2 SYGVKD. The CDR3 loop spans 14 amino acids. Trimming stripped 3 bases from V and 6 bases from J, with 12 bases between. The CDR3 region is CAISDEAGVNTIYF. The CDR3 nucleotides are TGTGCCATCAGTGACGAGGCGGGGGTAAACACCATATATTTT.

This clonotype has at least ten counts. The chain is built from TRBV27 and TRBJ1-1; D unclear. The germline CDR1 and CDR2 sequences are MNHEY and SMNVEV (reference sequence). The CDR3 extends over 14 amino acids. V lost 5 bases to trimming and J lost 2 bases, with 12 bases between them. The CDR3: CASSVRNRNTEAFF. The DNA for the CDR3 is TGTGCCAGCAGTGTACGAAACAGAAACACTGAAGCTTTCTTT.

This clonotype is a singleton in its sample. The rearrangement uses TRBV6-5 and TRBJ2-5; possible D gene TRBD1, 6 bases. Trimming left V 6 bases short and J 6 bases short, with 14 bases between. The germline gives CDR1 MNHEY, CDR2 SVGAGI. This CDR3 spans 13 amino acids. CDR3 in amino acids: CASSPNREKTQYF. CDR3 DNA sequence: TGTGCCAGCAGCCCAAACAGGGAGAAGACCCAGTACTTC.

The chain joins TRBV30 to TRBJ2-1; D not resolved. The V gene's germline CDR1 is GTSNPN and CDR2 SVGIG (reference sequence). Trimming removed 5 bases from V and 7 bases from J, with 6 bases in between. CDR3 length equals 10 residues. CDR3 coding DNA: TGTGCCTGGGGACGAAATGAGCAGTTCTTC. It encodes CAWGRNEQFF.

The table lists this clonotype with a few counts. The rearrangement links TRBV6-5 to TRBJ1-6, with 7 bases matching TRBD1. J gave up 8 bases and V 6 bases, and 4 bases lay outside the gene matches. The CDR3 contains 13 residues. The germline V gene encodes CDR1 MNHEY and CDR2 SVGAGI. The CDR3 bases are TGTGCCAGCAGACAGGGGAGCCATTCACCCCTCCACTTT. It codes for CASRQGSHSPLHF.